A selection of T cell receptor beta chains follows, all from one sample in a study of blood T cell repertoires in COVID-19. This table comes from immunoSEQ multiplex PCR, and its TCRdb copy is limited to in-frame clones, with some not included. The data contain fewer than 400,000 clones, approximately 84% of them seen just once; the ten biggest clones take up about 4.1%. The sample consisted of PBMCs or T cells enriched from blood (not recorded which). The origin of the receptors is a man aged 25-40 years who had recovered from COVID-19. CDR3s leave out the opening cysteine and the closing phenylalanine or tryptophan. The D gene is left open where the match is weak.

d_call	j_call	v_call	cdr3_aa
NA	TRBJ1-1	TRBV7-2	ASSFHMNTEAF
TRBD1	TRBJ1-2	TRBV11-2	ASSSNRGQDYGYT
NA	TRBJ1-2	TRBV6-5	ASRPTVNYGYT
TRBD1	TRBJ1-1	TRBV18	ASSPSGTGAAL
NA	TRBJ1-2	TRBV27	ASSLSLIYGYT
TRBD2	TRBJ2-3	TRBV7-9	ASSLPWGTITDTQY
NA	TRBJ2-5	TRBV18	ASSPQGYETQY
NA	TRBJ2-3	TRBV3-1/TRBV3-2	ASSQRRRGVTDTQY
NA	TRBJ1-1	TRBV19	ASSTSKTGSTEAF
TRBD1	TRBJ2-7	TRBV18	ASSPPQGVKEQY
TRBD2	TRBJ2-1	TRBV29-1	SLDGGEAYNEQF
NA	TRBJ2-1	TRBV10-1	ASSGRGSSYNEQF
TRBD1	TRBJ1-6	TRBV11-2	ASSLDTGGWSPLH
TRBD2	TRBJ2-1	TRBV9	ASSVVAGDTRSYNEQF
NA	TRBJ2-3	TRBV19	ASSMESASTDTQY
TRBD2	TRBJ2-7	TRBV9	ASSVAPGGTYEQY